The present entry profiles one T cell receptor beta chain with its context. What it recognizes is unknown. The entry originates in a study of T cell responses to AZD1222 COVID-19 vaccine. About the research overall: Analyses pooled second doses at about 4 or about 12 weeks.

This table comes from immunoSEQ multiplex PCR, and its TCRdb copy is limited to in-frame clones, with some not included. The sample has approximately 150,000 clones, about 93% seen once; the top ten hold around 4.7%. Regarding the study as a whole: Recipients of two AZD1222 doses showed rising Spike-specific TCR breadth and depth. Seropositive AZD1222 recipients at baseline numbered only 6 or 7. In a largely white British group with more females than males, clonal diversity was possibly underestimated.

This receptor was taken from an adult in good health. The sample was peripheral blood, taken on day 0 of AZD1222 vaccination.

The CDR3 sequence is CASSLIASNEQFF. In DNA form, the CDR3 reads TGTGCCAGCAGCTTAATAGCATCCAATGAGCAGTTCTTC. The V and J genes are TRBV7-3 and TRBJ2-1; D gene uncertain. V lost 1 base, J lost 6 bases, and 7 bases lay in between. Germline CDR1 reads SGHTA; CDR2 reads FQGTGA. The CDR3 sequence is 13 residues long. Full variable domain (remainder filled in from reference TRBV7-3 and TRBJ2-1): GAGVSQTPSNKVTEKGKYVELRCDPISGHTALYWYRQSLGQGPEFLIYFQGTGAADDSGLPNDRFFAVRPEGSVSTLKIQRTERGDSAVYLCASSLIASNEQFFGPGTRLTVL.